This T cell receptor beta chain was documented in a study of blood T cell repertoires in COVID-19. Overall study context: From the United States, Italy and Spain came samples of acute and convalescent COVID-19. PBMCs, B-cell-depleted T cells, or T cells provided the cDNA or gDNA that made up the material.

Per the authors' pipeline: Estimation of nucleated cell counts was performed using reference gene primer amplification. Libraries were prepared by immunoSEQ multiplex PCR; TCRdb keeps only in-frame clonotypes and omits some of them. The DNA was the basis for D and trimming; V, J and clone size are from that table. The sample yields 110,000 to 150,000 clones, roughly 85% seen once. Sequencing was carried out using peripheral blood. This TCR was sampled from a man aged 50-60 years with acute or convalescent COVID-19.

CDR3 residues: CASSGPGGNTEAFF. CDR3 sequence (DNA): TGTGCCAGCAGCGGGCCAGGGGGGAACACTGAAGCTTTCTTT. The chain couples TRBV7-6 to TRBJ1-1; TRBD1 matches 7 bases. Looked up from germline, CDR1 is SGHVS and CDR2 is FNYEAQ. The CDR3 contains 14 residues. Trimming cost V 5 bases and J 1 base; bases outside gene matches: 4.